One and the same sample provided the 24 T cell receptor beta chains below, sequenced in a study of blood T cell repertoires in COVID-19. Only in-frame clones appear in the TCRdb table, and some are missing; sequencing was by immunoSEQ multiplex PCR. The table lists approximately 65,000 clones, around 83% of them singletons. Sequenced input: peripheral blood. The receptors originated from a man aged 50-60 years with acute or convalescent COVID-19.

Here the CDR3 reads CASSAQGDSGNTIYF. In DNA, the CDR3 is TGTGCCAGCAGCGCACAGGGCGACTCTGGAAACACCATATATTTT. The chain uses TRBV9 and TRBJ1-3, with D possibly matching TRBD1 (6 bases). Looked up from germline, CDR1 is SGDLS and CDR2 is YYNGEE. With 3 bases removed from V and 0 bases from J, the gap between germline ends came to 10 bases. The CDR3 extends over 15 amino acids.

The chain links TRBV27 to TRBJ2-7; TRBD1 matches at 10 bases. V lost 4 bases and J lost 0; bases outside the gene matches: 15. This CDR3 spans 19 amino acids. CDR1 MNHEY and CDR2 SMNVEV come from the germline V gene (reference sequence). The CDR3 sequence is CASSSRDRGVGRSSYEQYF. The CDR3 DNA reads as TGTGCCAGCAGTTCCCGGGACAGGGGAGTGGGTCGGAGCTCCTACGAGCAGTACTTC.

A single count supports this clone. The chain uses TRBV6-6 and TRBJ2-3; 10 nucleotides line up with TRBD2. Germline CDR1 and CDR2: MNHNY and SVGAGI (reference sequence). The CDR3 extends over 13 amino acids. Germline trimming cut 11 bases from V and 2 bases from J; bases unmatched to any gene: 4. CDR3: CASGLAATDTQYF. The CDR3 DNA sequence: TGTGCCTCTGGACTAGCGGCCACAGATACGCAGTATTTT.

This chain joins TRBV6-6 and TRBJ1-5; 7 bases agree with TRBD1. Germline loops: CDR1 MNHNY, CDR2 SVGAGI (reference sequence). V was clipped by 5 bases and J by 2 bases; unmatched bases: 6. There are 15 residues in the CDR3. The CDR3 sequence: CASSNRGGGNQPQHF. The CDR3 DNA reads TGTGCCAGCAGTAACAGGGGCGGAGGCAATCAGCCCCAGCATTTT.

This clone was counted a single time. The chain is built from TRBV5-1 and TRBJ2-7; maybe TRBD1 (6 bases). From germline, CDR1 is SGHRS and CDR2 YFSETQ. This CDR3 comprises 15 residues. V was cut by 5 bases and J by 0 bases, with 15 bases left in between. CDR3 sequence reads: CASRPDSRTSYEQYF. The CDR3 DNA is TGCGCCAGCAGACCGGACAGCCGAACCTCCTACGAGCAGTACTTC.

V usage is TRBV4-1 and J usage is TRBJ1-2; 7 bases map to TRBD1. CDR1 is MGHRA and CDR2 is YSYEKL in the germline V gene. The CDR3 sequence is 16 residues long. The junction had 11 bases not matched to a gene; V was cut back by 1 base and J by 6 bases. The CDR3 DNA sequence: TGCGCCAGCAGCCAAGTTAGGGCAGGGGGATTCGATGGCTACACCTTC. The encoded protein is CASSQVRAGGFDGYTF.

The chain has TRBV9 and TRBJ2-2; a possible D gene is TRBD2 (5 bases). Deletions cut 2 bases from V and 7 bases from J, with 15 bases between. The CDR3 totals 15 residues. Looked up from germline, CDR1 is SGDLS and CDR2 is YYNGEE. As DNA, the CDR3 is TGTGCCAGCAGCGTTGAGGGCTTCATGAACGGGGAGCTGTTTTTT. Amino acid sequence: CASSVEGFMNGELFF.

The table lists this clone with a count of one. The V gene is TRBV5-6, the J gene TRBJ1-1, with a tentative D call TRBD1 (5 bases). V was trimmed by 4 bases and J by 4 bases, leaving 14 bases between them. Per the germline V gene, CDR1 is SGHDT and CDR2 is YYEEEE. The CDR3 totals 14 residues. CDR3 protein: CASSLQGIVTEAFF. The CDR3 coding sequence is TGTGCCAGCAGCCTGCAGGGTATAGTCACTGAAGCTTTCTTT.

The J gene is TRBJ1-2, the V gene TRBV6-5; 9 bases map to TRBD1. V gave up 5 bases and J gave up 2 bases; unmatched junction bases: 6. Germline values: CDR1 MNHEY, CDR2 SVGAGI. CDR3 length equals 15 residues. The CDR3 bases are TGTGCCAGCAGTCCTCGACAGGGGGGGAACTATGGCTACACCTTC. This translates into CASSPRQGGNYGYTF.

The chain combines TRBV7-3 with TRBJ2-1; D might be TRBD2 (7 bases). The CDR3 has 15 amino acids. Germline lookup yields CDR1 SGHTA and CDR2 FQGTGA. Trimming removed 5 bases from V and 4 bases from J, with 15 bases in between. DNA for the CDR3: TGTGCCAGCAGCGCTCAGGGGCGGGAGTACAATGAGCAGTTCTTC. Translated, it gives CASSAQGREYNEQFF.

The rearrangement links TRBV9 to TRBJ2-2, with 8 bases identical to TRBD1. The CDR3 covers 16 residues. Germline trimming cut 5 bases from V and 1 base from J; bases unmatched to any gene: 7. Germline V gene lookup returns CDR1 SGDLS and CDR2 YYNGEE. CDR3 residues: CASSVKGTGNTGELFF. The CDR3 DNA reads TGTGCCAGCAGTGTCAAAGGGACAGGGAACACCGGGGAGCTGTTTTTT.

This clone has a single count. The chain combines TRBV7-9 with TRBJ2-7; possibly TRBD1 for D (7 bases). V lost 2 bases and J lost 5, with 13 bases in between. The CDR3 has 14 amino acids. The germline V gene encodes CDR1 SEHNR and CDR2 FQNEAQ (reference sequence). The DNA for the CDR3 is TGTGCCAGCAGCTTAAAGACAGGGAGGCACGAGCAGTACTTC. Translating it yields CASSLKTGRHEQYF.

This chain joins TRBV6-6 and TRBJ1-2; 8 bases agree with TRBD1. J was trimmed by 2 bases and V by 6 bases; bases with no gene match: 11. Germline CDR1 MNHNY, CDR2 SVGAGI (reference sequence). The CDR3 consists of 16 residues. The CDR3 is CASRTTPGQVNYGYTF. CDR3 DNA: TGTGCCAGCAGAACTACCCCGGGACAGGTGAACTATGGCTACACCTTC.

The chain recombines TRBV12-3 or TRBV12-4 with TRBJ2-1, with D possibly matching TRBD2 (6 bases). The V end was cut by 3 bases, the J end by 15 bases, with 15 bases between. The CDR3 covers 12 residues. Here the CDR3 reads CASSFLTSSRFF. CDR3 sequence (DNA): TGTGCCAGCAGTTTCCTGACTAGTTCTCGGTTCTTC.

V and J are TRBV6-1 and TRBJ2-5, with a tentative D call TRBD2 (7 bases). This CDR3 has 15 residues. Looked up from germline, CDR1 is MNHNS and CDR2 is SASEGT. Deletions cut 1 base from V and 5 bases from J, with 14 bases between. The CDR3 reads CASSEVWGGVETQYF. The CDR3 region has the DNA TGTGCCAGCAGTGAAGTATGGGGGGGCGTGGAGACCCAGTACTTC.

The chain is built from TRBV7-2 and TRBJ2-1, with D unresolved. Germline lookup yields CDR1 SGHTA and CDR2 FQGNSA. There are 16 residues in the CDR3. V was pared by 1 base and J by 0 bases, with 10 bases between. This CDR3 reads CASSLVATISYNEQFF. CDR3 in DNA: TGTGCCAGCAGCTTAGTTGCGACAATCTCCTACAATGAGCAGTTCTTC.

The gene calls are TRBV7-6 and TRBJ2-7, with D possibly being TRBD1 (6 bases). Germline-derived CDR1 and CDR2 are SGHVS and FNYEAQ. The CDR3 is made up of 15 amino acids. V lost 0 bases and J lost 6, with 15 bases in between. The CDR3 DNA reads as TGTGCCAGCAGCTTAGCGGCAGGGGTGGTAGGCGAGCAGTACTTC. It yields the protein CASSLAAGVVGEQYF.

The DNA for the CDR3 is TGTGCCAGCAGCTTGGACAGGTTTAATTCACCCCTCCACTTT. This translates into CASSLDRFNSPLHF. The chain is built from TRBV11-3 and TRBJ1-6, with 7 bases matching TRBD1. The J segment lost 6 bases and the V segment lost 3 bases, leaving 2 bases of the junction unmatched. The germline V gene has CDR1 SGHNT and CDR2 YENEEA. The length of the CDR3 is 14 residues.

J is TRBJ1-4 and V is TRBV18; D unclear. CDR3 length: 13 residues. Germline-derived CDR1 and CDR2 are KGHSH and LQKENI. With 4 bases removed from V and 5 bases from J, the gap between germline ends came to 8 bases. The CDR3 bases are TGTGCCAGCTCACGGGCAGAGAATGAAAAACTGTTTTTT. The encoded protein is CASSRAENEKLFF.

CDR3: CASSPIAGGVDTQYF. The CDR3 DNA reads as TGTGCCAGCTCACCAATAGCGGGGGGCGTGGATACGCAGTATTTT. The V call is TRBV18, the J call TRBJ2-3; 10 positions agree with TRBD2. The germline gives CDR1 KGHSH, CDR2 LQKENI. V lost 2 bases, J lost 6 bases, and 5 bases stayed unmatched. The CDR3 length is 15 residues. The full variable domain, with the rest looked up from reference TRBV18 and TRBJ2-3, is NAGVMQNPRHLVRRRGQEARLRCSPMKGHSHVYWYRQLPEEGLKFMVYLQKENIIDESGMPKERFSAEFPKEGPSILRIQQVVRGDSAAYFCASSPIAGGVDTQYFGPGTRLTVL.

V is TRBV3-1 (or the pseudogene TRBV3-2) and J is TRBJ1-5, with D perhaps TRBD1 (5 bases). Germline V gene lookup returns CDR1 LGHDT and CDR2 YNNKEL (reference sequence). The length of the CDR3 is 17 residues. V was pared by 4 bases and J by 2 bases, with 18 bases between. CDR3 region: CASSPSGRGWGNQPQHF. CDR3 in DNA: TGTGCCAGCAGCCCCAGCGGGCGGGGCTGGGGCAATCAGCCCCAGCATTTT.

V and J are TRBV20-1 and TRBJ2-1, with TRBD2 identical over 9 bases. Germline V gives CDR1 DFQATT, CDR2 SNEGSKA (reference sequence). The CDR3 extends over 17 amino acids. The V gene end was trimmed by 3 bases and the J gene end by 1 base; junction bases not matched to a gene: 10. The CDR3 reads CSASIQAGGPSYNEQFF. CDR3 bases: TGCAGTGCTAGTATTCAAGCGGGAGGCCCTTCCTACAATGAGCAGTTCTTC.

This clone was seen a few times. Germline and junction disagree at one end, which may indicate a read error. The V call is TRBV19, the J call TRBJ1-6; D might be TRBD1 (5 bases). Looked up from germline, CDR1 is LNHDA and CDR2 is SQIVND (reference sequence). The CDR3 loop spans 15 amino acids. The CDR3 sequence: CASTIHRTSGSPLHF. The CDR3 DNA is TGTGCCAGTACTATACACAGGACGTCTGGTTCACCCCTCCACTTT.

This chain connects TRBV19 to TRBJ2-2; 7 positions match TRBD1. Germline CDR1 reads LNHDA; CDR2 reads SQIVND (reference sequence). V dropped 6 bases and J dropped 2; count of bases not matched to a gene: 6. This CDR3 contains 15 residues. The CDR3 here is CASRPGTANTGELFF. The CDR3 nucleotides are TGTGCCAGTAGACCCGGGACAGCCAACACCGGGGAGCTGTTTTTT. Using reference TRBV19 and TRBJ2-2 for the parts outside the CDR3, the full variable domain is DGGITQSPKYLFRKEGQNVTLSCEQNLNHDAMYWYRQDPGQGLRLIYYSQIVNDFQKGDIAEGYSVSREKKESFPLTVTSAQKNPTAFYLCASRPGTANTGELFFGEGSRLTVL.